This T cell receptor (beta chain) originates from a study of spatial heterogeneity in lung cancer. As for the study in general: Fewer alpha-chain than beta-chain sequences were consistently detected. Raw reads showed each unique TCR and UMI combination turning up more than ten times on average. Study-wide results and limits: Compared with follow-up, resection was when ubiquitous expanded tumor TCRs appeared in blood more.

Germline assignment: CDR1 LNHNV and CDR2 YYDKDF (reference sequence). The CDR3 totals 15 residues. Between the trimmed V and J ends, which lost 0 bases and 2 bases, there was a span of 7 bases. Worth noting for this clonotype: The antigen is not known.

Time point defined: sample taken at primary tumor resection. Sequencing covered unsorted whole RNA taken from tumor, nontumor lung or frozen PBMC. TCRdb reprocessed the 5' RACE reads via MiXCR and lists one record per CDR3 protein. Among tens of thousands of distinct CDR3 sequences listed, more than 10% were seen once. The chain recombines TRBV15 with TRBJ1-4; D unclear. Sequenced here: PBMCs, sampled at surgery. This receptor was taken from a male donor with early-stage non-small cell lung cancer. The CDR3: CATSRERTTNEKLFF. The CDR3 bases are TGTGCCACCAGCAGAGAGAGAACCACTAATGAAAAACTGTTTTTT.